Following are 7 T cell receptor beta chains from one sample sequenced in a study of blood T cell repertoires in COVID-19. Clones were read by immunoSEQ multiplex PCR, and TCRdb kept only the in-frame ones, dropping some. The sample lists under 300,000 clones, 80% to 85% occurring once. The sample consisted of PBMCs or T cells enriched from blood (not recorded which). Source of these receptors: a man in his fifties or sixties who had recovered from COVID-19.

The chain has TRBV27 and TRBJ1-6, with no clear D. Trimming cost V 3 bases and J 0 bases, with 6 bases left between them. CDR1 and CDR2 from the germline V gene are MNHEY and SMNVEV (reference sequence). This CDR3 comprises 15 residues. In nucleotides, the CDR3 is TGTGCCAGCAGTTTGTGGAGCTCCTATAATTCACCCCTCCACTTT. Translation gives CASSLWSSYNSPLHF.

The J gene is TRBJ2-7, the V gene TRBV6-1; D unclear. V lost 2 bases and J 6 bases, leaving 14 bases between the germline ends. Germline V CDR1 and CDR2: MNHNS, SASEGT. The CDR3 is made up of 14 amino acids. The CDR3 coding sequence is TGTGCCAGCAGTGAATATTTCACGGGTCCCGAGCAGTACTTC. It specifies CASSEYFTGPEQYF.

This chain connects TRBV7-6 to TRBJ1-2; no definite D call. The CDR3 loop spans 15 amino acids. Trimming removed 5 bases at V and 5 bases at J, with 18 bases between. Germline assignment: CDR1 SGHVS and CDR2 FNYEAQ. CDR3 coding DNA: TGTGCCAGCAGCCCCCACCCAGACACCAGATATGGCTACACCTTC. Its translation is CASSPHPDTRYGYTF.

The gene calls are TRBV11-2 and TRBJ1-5, with D unresolved. Trimming shortened V by 1 base and J by 0 bases, and 4 bases separated the two germline ends. CDR1 is SGHAT, CDR2 FQNNGV, per germline. The CDR3 spans 14 residues. In nucleotides, the CDR3 is TGTGCCAGCAGCTTAGGAGGTAGCAATCAGCCCCAGCATTTT. Residues: CASSLGGSNQPQHF.

CDR3 sequence (DNA): TGCGCCAGCAGCTTGTCGGGACAGACCTACGAGCAGTACTTC. Protein product: CASSLSGQTYEQYF. The gene calls are TRBV5-1 and TRBJ2-7, with 7 bases identical to TRBD1. This CDR3 has 14 amino acids. The germline CDR1 and CDR2 sequences are SGHRS and YFSETQ. Unmatched junction bases numbered 3, after V lost 1 base and J lost 2 bases.

The V gene is TRBV7-9, the J gene TRBJ2-5; the match to TRBD1 covers 12 bases. Germline CDR1 SEHNR, CDR2 FQNEAQ (reference sequence). This CDR3 contains 16 residues. The trim removed 5 bases at V and 5 bases at J, leaving 9 bases unmatched. The CDR3 region has the DNA TGTGCCAGCAGCCCGGGACAGGGGGCGCTTAGGGAGACCCAGTACTTC. As protein: CASSPGQGALRETQYF.

V usage is TRBV10-1 and J usage is TRBJ2-3, with 8 bases matching TRBD1. The CDR3 is 18 amino acids. In germline, CDR1 is WNHNN, CDR2 SYGVQD (reference sequence). V trimming: 0 bases; J trimming: 3 bases; junction bases outside the gene matches: 11. CDR3 amino acids: CASSESKDGRGRTDTQYF. The DNA for the CDR3 is TGCGCCAGCAGTGAGTCCAAGGATGGCAGGGGGCGAACAGATACGCAGTATTTT.